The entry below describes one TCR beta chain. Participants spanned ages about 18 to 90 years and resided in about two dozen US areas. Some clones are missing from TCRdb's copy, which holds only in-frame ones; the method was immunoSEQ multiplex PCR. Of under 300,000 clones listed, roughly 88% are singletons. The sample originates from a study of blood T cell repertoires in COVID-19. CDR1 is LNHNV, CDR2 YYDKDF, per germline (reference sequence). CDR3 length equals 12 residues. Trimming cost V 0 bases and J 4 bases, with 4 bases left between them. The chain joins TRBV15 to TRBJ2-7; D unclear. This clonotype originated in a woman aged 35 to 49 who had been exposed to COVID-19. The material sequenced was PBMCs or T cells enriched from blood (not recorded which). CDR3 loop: CATSRDRYEQYF. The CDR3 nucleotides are TGTGCCACCAGCAGAGACAGGTACGAGCAGTACTTC.